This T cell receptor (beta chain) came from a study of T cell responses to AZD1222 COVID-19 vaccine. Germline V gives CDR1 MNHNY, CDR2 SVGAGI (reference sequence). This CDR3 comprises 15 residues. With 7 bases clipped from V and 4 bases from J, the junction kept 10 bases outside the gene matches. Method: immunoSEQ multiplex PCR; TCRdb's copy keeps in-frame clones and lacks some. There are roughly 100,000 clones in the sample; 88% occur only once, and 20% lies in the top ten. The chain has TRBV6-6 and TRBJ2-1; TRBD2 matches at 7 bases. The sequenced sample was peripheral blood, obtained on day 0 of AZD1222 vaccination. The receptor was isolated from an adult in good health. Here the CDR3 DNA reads TGTGCCAGCACTATGACTAGCATTACTTACAATGAGCAGTTCTTC. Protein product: CASTMTSITYNEQFF.